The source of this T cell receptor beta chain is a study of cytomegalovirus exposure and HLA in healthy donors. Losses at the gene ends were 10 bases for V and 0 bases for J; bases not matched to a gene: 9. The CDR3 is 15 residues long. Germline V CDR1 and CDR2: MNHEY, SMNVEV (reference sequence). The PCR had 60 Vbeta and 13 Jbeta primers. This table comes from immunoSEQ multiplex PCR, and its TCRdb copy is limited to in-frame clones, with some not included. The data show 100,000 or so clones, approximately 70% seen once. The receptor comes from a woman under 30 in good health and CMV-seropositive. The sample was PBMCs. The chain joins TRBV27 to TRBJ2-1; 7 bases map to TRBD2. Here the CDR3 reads CATKRGGSSYNEQFF. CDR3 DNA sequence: TGTGCCACAAAAAGGGGCGGGAGCTCCTACAATGAGCAGTTCTTC.